This T cell receptor beta chain was found in a study of read filtering for tumor transcriptome and immune sequencing. Across the whole study: After DNase treatment, RNA was made into whole-transcriptome libraries. Study results and caveats: RNA-seq captured clonotypes less deeply and reliably than IR-seq. Dropping single-read clonotypes raised IR-seq and RNA-seq shared-clonotype correlation. The CD138-negative fraction was mixed bone marrow immune cells, not pure T cells.

Molecular barcoded adaptors covering alpha/delta and beta/gamma chains were used on around 400 ng RNA. MiXCR was run by TCRdb on the reads, yielding one entry per CDR3 protein. The sample has approximately 40,000 distinct CDR3 sequences, roughly an eighth seen once. This clonotype showed up many times. Its matching antigen is unknown. The ends lost 4 bases at V and 15 bases at J; junction bases unmatched: 10. CDR1 MDHEN and CDR2 SYDVKM come from the germline V gene. This CDR3 spans 14 amino acids. The TCR sequence derives from a donor over 35 with multiple myeloma. The chain carries TRBV28 and TRBJ2-1, with TRBD2 matching 12 bases. Sequencing was done on a sample of a population of CD138-negative cells sorted from bone marrow. The chain's CDR3 is CASSSPGTSGQPFF. CDR3 DNA: TGTGCCAGCAGTTCCCCAGGGACTAGCGGGCAACCGTTCTTC.